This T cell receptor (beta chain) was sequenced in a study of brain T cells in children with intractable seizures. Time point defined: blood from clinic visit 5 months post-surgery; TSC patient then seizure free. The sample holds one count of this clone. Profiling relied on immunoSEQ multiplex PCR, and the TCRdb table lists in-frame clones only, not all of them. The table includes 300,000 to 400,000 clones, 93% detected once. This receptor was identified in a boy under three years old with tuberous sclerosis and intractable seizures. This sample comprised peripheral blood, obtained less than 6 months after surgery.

The DNA of the CDR3 is TGTGCCAGCAGCTTAGCTTCCACCCAGAACACTGAAGCTTTCTTT. The encoded protein is CASSLASTQNTEAFF. The rearrangement joins TRBV7-9 to TRBJ1-1; no reliable D call. The CDR3 runs 15 residues. Trimming removed 0 bases at V and 1 base at J, with 9 bases between. Germline V CDR1 and CDR2: SEHNR, FQNEAQ (reference sequence).